Shown below are 27 T cell receptor beta chains from a single sample sequenced in a study of blood T cell repertoires in COVID-19. TCRdb's copy holds only in-frame clones and misses some; the assay was immunoSEQ multiplex PCR. Among over 130,000 clones listed, around four fifths were seen once. Sequencing input: peripheral blood. The receptors derive from an elderly woman with acute or convalescent COVID-19.

The genes are TRBV11-2 and TRBJ2-7; D remains ambiguous. The V end lost 5 bases, the J end lost 0 bases, and 5 bases lay between the germline ends. This CDR3 region has 12 residues. Germline lookup yields CDR1 SGHAT and CDR2 FQNNGV. CDR3 coding DNA: TGTGCCAGCAGCCCTAGCTCCTACGAGCAGTACTTC. It is translated as CASSPSSYEQYF.

In this sample, this clone turned up once. The V gene is TRBV13, the J gene TRBJ1-5, with unresolved D. This CDR3 is 16 amino acids long. The V gene's germline CDR1 is PRHDT and CDR2 FYEKMQ (reference sequence). V was cut by 5 bases and J by 1 base, with 15 bases left in between. CDR3 in DNA: TGTGCCAGCAGCCCAGGAGGCCCGGGAAGCAATCAGCCCCAGCATTTT. This gives the protein CASSPGGPGSNQPQHF.

In its sample, this clone was seen once. The rearrangement links TRBV7-9 to TRBJ1-2; TRBD1 is a possible D gene (5 bases). CDR1 is SEHNR and CDR2 is FQNEAQ in the germline V gene (reference sequence). There are 14 residues in the CDR3. Trimming cost V 1 base and J 8 bases, with 14 bases left between them. CDR3 residues: CASSLEQATGGYTF. The CDR3 nucleotides are TGTGCCAGCAGCTTAGAACAGGCCACCGGCGGCTACACCTTC.

The V call is TRBV7-9, the J call TRBJ1-1, with D possibly TRBD1 on 5 matching bases. Germline V lookup: CDR1 SEHNR, CDR2 FQNEAQ (reference sequence). The V end lost 0 bases, the J end lost 3 bases, and 8 bases lay between the germline ends. This CDR3 comprises 14 residues. DNA of the CDR3: TGTGCCAGCAGCTTAGCCAGGGTGGACACTGAAGCTTTCTTT. It codes for CASSLARVDTEAFF.

The gene calls are TRBV4-1 and TRBJ1-2; D may be TRBD1 (6 bases). From germline, CDR1 is MGHRA and CDR2 YSYEKL. This CDR3 region has 14 residues. V was pared by 0 bases and J by 4 bases, with 9 bases between. In DNA form, the CDR3 reads TGCGCCAGCAGCCAAGAGAGCAGGGGCTATGGCTACACCTTC. The encoded protein is CASSQESRGYGYTF.

This sequence joins TRBV21-1 and TRBJ1-4; the table calls TRBD1, which could not be checked here. TRBV21-1 is designated a pseudogene. This CDR3 spans 15 amino acids. The CDR3 DNA follows: TGTGCCAGCAGCAAAGCAGACAGGGTGGCTGAAAAACTGTTTTTT. Protein sequence: CASSKADRVAEKLFF.

This chain joins TRBV5-1 and TRBJ1-6; TRBD1 agrees at 9 bases. V was clipped by 6 bases and J by 7 bases; unmatched bases: 8. Germline CDR1 and CDR2: SGHRS and YFSETQ. The CDR3 spans 15 residues. The CDR3 DNA reads as TGCGCCAGCACCTATGACAGGGGGGGAAATTCACCCCTCCACTTT. Translation: CASTYDRGGNSPLHF.

J is TRBJ2-5 and V is TRBV4-2; 10 bases fit TRBD1. The V gene end was trimmed by 2 bases and the J gene end by 4 bases; junction bases not matched to a gene: 4. From germline, CDR1 is LGHNA and CDR2 YNFKEQ. The CDR3 is 15 residues long. In DNA, the CDR3 is TGTGCCAGCAGCCAATGGACAGGGGGGCCAGAGACCCAGTACTTC. Encoded protein: CASSQWTGGPETQYF.

The chain uses TRBV27 and TRBJ1-4; 10 bases align to TRBD1. With V trimmed by 0 bases and J by 7 bases, 5 bases remained unmatched. This CDR3 region has 16 residues. In germline, CDR1 is MNHEY, CDR2 SMNVEV (reference sequence). The CDR3 DNA reads TGTGCCAGCAGTTTATCGCGGGGACAGGGGATTGAAAAACTGTTTTTT. It is translated as CASSLSRGQGIEKLFF.

The chain is built from TRBV7-2 and TRBJ1-5; D remains unclear. The CDR3 sequence is 18 residues long. Per germline, CDR1 SGHTA and CDR2 FQGNSA. Trimming cost V 0 bases and J 3 bases, with 18 bases left between them. CDR3 DNA sequence: TGTGCCAGCAGCTTAGCGCTGTGGTCTACAGCTGACAATCAGCCCCAGCATTTT. Encoded protein: CASSLALWSTADNQPQHF.

On this clone: The same CDR3 can be traced to other DNA sequences in this sample. The chain couples TRBV5-4 to TRBJ1-1; tentatively, D is TRBD1 (5 bases). CDR1 and CDR2 (germline): SGHNT, YYREEE (reference sequence). V lost 4 bases, J lost 1 base, and 11 bases lay in between. The length of the CDR3 is 14 residues. In DNA, the CDR3 is TGTGCCAGCAGCAGGGGATCTAGGAACACTGAAGCTTTCTTT. It yields the protein CASSRGSRNTEAFF.

V gene TRBV28 combines with J gene TRBJ2-7, with 7 bases lining up with TRBD2. Germline trimming cut 1 base from V and 6 bases from J; bases unmatched to any gene: 9. Germline CDR1 and CDR2: MDHEN and SYDVKM. The CDR3 spans 15 residues. CDR3 bases: TGTGCCAGCAGTTTATTTACGACTAGCTCTGCCGAGCAGTACTTC. Its translation is CASSLFTTSSAEQYF.

This clone was recorded only once. The chain employs TRBV16 and TRBJ2-7; D gene unclear. The V end was cut by 0 bases, the J end by 1 base, with 13 bases between. Germline V CDR1 and CDR2: KGHSY, FQNENV. This CDR3 contains 16 residues. In DNA form, the CDR3 reads TGTGCCAGCAGCCAATCTATATCTGGCAGATCCTACGAGCAGTACTTC. It is translated as CASSQSISGRSYEQYF.

This chain uses TRBV28 with TRBJ1-2; 8 bases agree with TRBD1. The length of the CDR3 is 16 residues. Germline V lookup: CDR1 MDHEN, CDR2 SYDVKM. The V segment lost 0 bases and the J segment 5 bases; nucleotides outside the gene matches: 8. The DNA for the CDR3 is TGTGCCAGCAGTTTATGGAGACTTGGACAGGGTTATGGCTACACCTTC. It codes for CASSLWRLGQGYGYTF.

This clone came up a few times. The V and J genes are TRBV19 and TRBJ2-7; no clear D gene. This CDR3 spans 14 amino acids. Trimming removed 4 bases from V and 4 bases from J, with 14 bases in between. Germline CDR1 reads LNHDA; CDR2 reads SQIVND (reference sequence). CDR3 region: CASSKSHLRYEQYF. CDR3 nucleotides: TGTGCCAGTAGTAAAAGCCATCTCCGGTACGAGCAGTACTTC.

With regard to this clone: At one boundary the junction diverges from the germline segment, which might be a read error. The J gene is TRBJ1-1, the V gene TRBV2; D gene ambiguous. Looked up from germline, CDR1 is SNHLY and CDR2 is FYNNEI. The CDR3 has 13 residues. In DNA, the CDR3 is TGTGCCAGCAGTGATACTACTTTCACTAAAGCTTTCTTT. Protein product: CASSDTTFTKAFF.

V is TRBV3-1 (or the pseudogene TRBV3-2) and J is TRBJ2-7, with 14 bases identical to TRBD2. V was clipped by 2 bases and J by 6 bases; unmatched bases: 9. The germline gives CDR1 LGHDT, CDR2 YNNKEL (reference sequence). The CDR3 is made up of 17 amino acids. CDR3 in DNA: TGTGCCAGCAGCCAACCGGGACTAGCGGGAGTGGGGGCCGAGCAGTACTTC. It yields the protein CASSQPGLAGVGAEQYF.

The genes are TRBV3-1 (or the pseudogene TRBV3-2) and TRBJ1-1; 7 nucleotides align to TRBD1. This CDR3 has 12 amino acids. Trimming at V came to 4 bases and at J to 4 bases, leaving 0 bases not matched to a gene. The germline CDR1 and CDR2 sequences are LGHDT and YNNKEL (reference sequence). The CDR3 loop reads CASSRQGTEAFF. The CDR3 DNA is TGTGCCAGCAGCCGACAGGGCACTGAAGCTTTCTTT.

V is TRBV6-1 and J is TRBJ1-6; maybe TRBD1 (5 bases). Germline values: CDR1 MNHNS, CDR2 SASEGT. V lost 2 bases, J lost 9 bases, and 14 bases lay in between. The CDR3 is made up of 15 amino acids. CDR3 amino acids: CASSETPQGGSPLHF. CDR3 nucleotide sequence: TGTGCCAGCAGTGAAACCCCTCAGGGTGGTTCACCCCTCCACTTT.

The rearrangement joins TRBV7-6 to TRBJ2-2; TRBD1 might be the D (5 bases). Trimming stripped 4 bases from V and 6 bases from J, with 9 bases between. The CDR3 loop spans 13 amino acids. CDR1 SGHVS and CDR2 FNYEAQ come from the germline V gene. The chain's CDR3 is CASSWQGAGELFF. The DNA for the CDR3 is TGTGCCAGCAGCTGGCAGGGCGCCGGGGAGCTGTTTTTT.

J is TRBJ2-7 and V is TRBV27, with a tentative D call TRBD1 (6 bases). This CDR3 comprises 21 residues. The germline gives CDR1 MNHEY, CDR2 SMNVEV (reference sequence). Trimming removed 5 bases at V and 0 bases at J, with 32 bases between. The CDR3, as DNA: TGTGCCAGCAGTACTAACTGGATTCGGGGAAACTGGACAGTTAACTCCTACGAGCAGTACTTC. Translated: CASSTNWIRGNWTVNSYEQYF.

The CDR3 bases are TGTGCCAGCAGTTTATACCGGAGGAACACTGAAGCTTTCTTT. It is translated as CASSLYRRNTEAFF. This chain joins TRBV27 and TRBJ1-1; D gene ambiguous. Germline CDR1 is MNHEY and CDR2 is SMNVEV (reference sequence). V was shortened by 1 base and J by 1 base, with 7 bases between the two germline ends. This CDR3 region has 14 residues.

This clone turned up a few times. The genes are TRBV20-1 and TRBJ2-5; D possibly corresponds to TRBD2 (5 bases). The germline V and J ends were trimmed by 5 bases and 4 bases, with 5 bases remaining between them. Looked up from germline, CDR1 is DFQATT and CDR2 is SNEGSKA (reference sequence). This CDR3 spans 10 amino acids. The CDR3 region has the DNA TGCAGTGCTGAGGGAGAGACCCAGTACTTC. Protein product: CSAEGETQYF.

CDR3 residues: CASSRTGLDSPLHF. CDR3 nucleotides: TGTGCCAGCAGCCGGACAGGACTTGATTCACCCCTCCACTTT. The chain has TRBV5-8 and TRBJ1-6; TRBD1 matches at 7 bases. The J segment lost 8 bases and the V segment lost 4 bases, leaving 6 bases of the junction unmatched. This CDR3 region has 14 residues. Germline-derived CDR1 and CDR2 are SGHTS and YDEGEE.

V and J are TRBV19 and TRBJ2-5, with D tentatively TRBD2 (7 bases). The CDR3 totals 16 residues. Germline V gene lookup returns CDR1 LNHDA and CDR2 SQIVND (reference sequence). V gave up 3 bases and J gave up 4 bases, with 18 bases separating them. For the CDR3, the DNA is TGTGCCAGTAGTATGATAAGGGGGGGCGGAAGAGAGACCCAGTACTTC. It specifies CASSMIRGGGRETQYF.

V is TRBV11-3 and J is TRBJ2-1, with unresolved D. With 1 base removed from V and 2 bases from J, the gap between germline ends came to 3 bases. There are 13 residues in the CDR3. Germline assignment: CDR1 SGHNT and CDR2 YENEEA. CDR3 amino acids: CASSLAPYNEQFF. CDR3 sequence (DNA): TGTGCCAGCAGCTTAGCTCCCTACAATGAGCAGTTCTTC.

In this sample, this clone turned up a few times. CDR3 coding DNA: TGTGCCAGCAGCTTAGCGGCTGGCTACGAGCAGTACTTC. Protein: CASSLAAGYEQYF. The V gene is TRBV7-9, the J gene TRBJ2-7; D ambiguous. Germline V gene sequence: CDR1 SEHNR, CDR2 FQNEAQ (reference sequence). V dropped 0 bases and J dropped 3 bases, with 6 bases sitting between them. This CDR3 is built from 13 residues.